This T cell receptor beta chain was sequenced for a study of Ad26.COV2.S vaccination and SARS-CoV-2 variants. V lost 4 bases to trimming and J lost 1 base; unmatched junction nucleotides: 6. Per the germline V gene, CDR1 is GTSNPN and CDR2 is SVGIG (reference sequence). The length of the CDR3 is 15 residues. Concerning this clone: Its antigen is as yet unknown.

Treatment noted: around 19 received Ad26.COV2.S at low or high dose, single or two shots; 5 received placebo; per-sample allocation not given. After the first vaccine or placebo injection, samples were drawn on day 63. Study-wide results and limits: In vaccinated individuals, spike-specific CD8+ and CD4+ T cell responses reportedly displayed substantial breadth. Compared with placebo recipients, vaccine recipients had higher spike-specific TCR breadth. Responses of T cells in total may have been underestimated by the TCR breadth and depth analyses. Whether participants received vaccine or placebo, their non-spike TCR breadth was similar.

TCRdb's copy holds only in-frame clones and misses some; the assay was immunoSEQ multiplex PCR. The sample includes under 550,000 clones, roughly 90% seen only once; the top ten take 3.6%. This TCR came from a person aged 18-65 years who received the Ad26.COV2.S COVID-19 vaccine or a placebo. V usage is TRBV30 and J usage is TRBJ2-2, with 7 positions matching TRBD1. The sample here was peripheral blood, taken in a trial of Ad26.COV2.S vaccine versus placebo. The CDR3 is CAWTRGTLNTGELFF. CDR3 DNA: TGTGCCTGGACCAGGGGGACACTGAACACCGGGGAGCTGTTTTTT.